A selection of T cell receptor beta chains follows, all from one sample in a study of T cell changes during pregnancy in multiple sclerosis. Profiled with immunoSEQ multiplex PCR; TCRdb holds only in-frame clones, not every one. The data show fewer than 65,000 clones, less than 95% seen once. The sample consisted of CD4+ T cells from peripheral blood mononuclear cells, taken in the third trimester of pregnancy. The receptor source for this set is a female donor with multiple sclerosis, enrolled in a pregnancy study. Each CDR3 is given with its conserved first and last residue. Size tells how often a clone was seen (once, few, many) or the class of an expanded clone, and some rows leave it out.

abundance: .; v_gene: TRBV4-1; len: 13; j_gene: TRBJ2-1; CDR3aa: CASSQDQRDEQFF
abundance: .; v_gene: TRBV28; len: 16; j_gene: TRBJ1-1; CDR3aa: CASMGDRDTGNTEAFF
abundance: .; v_gene: TRBV27; len: 15; j_gene: TRBJ2-1; CDR3aa: CASSFGMVPRVGQFF
abundance: .; v_gene: TRBV11-3; len: 14; j_gene: TRBJ2-2; CDR3aa: CASSGTLVPGELFF
abundance: .; v_gene: TRBV5-1; len: 18; j_gene: TRBJ2-7; CDR3aa: CASSLGTSVSITSYEQYF
abundance: .; v_gene: TRBV7-2; len: 13; j_gene: TRBJ1-2; CDR3aa: CASSLVANYGYTF
abundance: .; v_gene: TRBV9; len: 18; j_gene: TRBJ2-6; CDR3aa: CASSVAAGGLGGANVLTF
abundance: .; v_gene: TRBV5-4; len: 17; j_gene: TRBJ2-4; CDR3aa: CASSLMVSGGGKNIQYF
abundance: .; v_gene: TRBV5-4; len: 15; j_gene: TRBJ2-5; CDR3aa: CASSNKAGGGETQYF
abundance: .; v_gene: TRBV4-2; len: 14; j_gene: TRBJ2-4; CDR3aa: CASSQQGAKNIQYF
abundance: .; v_gene: TRBV11-2; len: 16; j_gene: TRBJ1-1; CDR3aa: CASSLDGGGTGGKAFF
abundance: .; v_gene: TRBV7-2; len: 18; j_gene: TRBJ2-3; CDR3aa: CASSSRPTADLSTDTQYF
abundance: .; v_gene: TRBV30; len: 15; j_gene: TRBJ2-7; CDR3aa: CAWRSRTGTTYEQYF
abundance: .; v_gene: TRBV28; len: 14; j_gene: TRBJ2-7; CDR3aa: CASSSAPIPYEQYF
abundance: .; v_gene: TRBV10-3; len: 15; j_gene: TRBJ1-5; CDR3aa: CAISEERQGFQPQHF
abundance: .; v_gene: TRBV11-3; len: 17; j_gene: TRBJ2-1; CDR3aa: CASSLDGQGTSYNEQFF
abundance: .; v_gene: TRBV6-6; len: 13; j_gene: TRBJ2-3; CDR3aa: CASRRSGSDTQYF
abundance: .; v_gene: TRBV11-3; len: 16; j_gene: TRBJ1-6; CDR3aa: CASSLRRSSYNSPLHF
abundance: .; v_gene: TRBV30; len: 16; j_gene: TRBJ2-2; CDR3aa: CAWSVWGGTNTGELFF
abundance: .; v_gene: TRBV6-5; len: 13; j_gene: TRBJ2-2; CDR3aa: CASSYSMTGELFF
abundance: once; v_gene: TRBV9; len: 15; j_gene: TRBJ2-1; CDR3aa: CASSYGTSEYNEQFF
abundance: .; v_gene: TRBV7-2; len: 15; j_gene: TRBJ1-2; CDR3aa: CASSFREAINYGYTF
abundance: .; v_gene: TRBV5-1; len: 17; j_gene: TRBJ2-1; CDR3aa: CASSLEGTTSSYNEQFF
abundance: .; v_gene: TRBV4-1; len: 17; j_gene: TRBJ2-2; CDR3aa: CASSQALADHNTGELFF
abundance: .; v_gene: TRBV5-1; len: 16; j_gene: TRBJ2-7; CDR3aa: CASSLDSGGVPYEQYF
abundance: .; v_gene: TRBV11-2; len: 15; j_gene: TRBJ2-1; CDR3aa: CASSPLAGTYNEQFF
abundance: .; v_gene: TRBV29-1; len: 11; j_gene: TRBJ2-7; CDR3aa: CSVGQTYEQYF
abundance: .; v_gene: TRBV6-5; len: 15; j_gene: TRBJ2-6; CDR3aa: CASRAVEAGANVLTF
abundance: .; v_gene: TRBV7-2; len: 14; j_gene: TRBJ2-7; CDR3aa: CASSLAGRVYEQYF
abundance: .; v_gene: TRBV5-1; len: 15; j_gene: TRBJ2-7; CDR3aa: CASSLWDRGSYEQYF
abundance: .; v_gene: TRBV19; len: 15; j_gene: TRBJ1-2; CDR3aa: CASSWGQTSNYGYTF
abundance: .; v_gene: TRBV11-1; len: 13; j_gene: TRBJ1-1; CDR3aa: CASSLLAGTEAFF
abundance: .; v_gene: TRBV2; len: 13; j_gene: TRBJ2-7; CDR3aa: CASLGQPLYEQYF
abundance: few; v_gene: TRBV6-6; len: 12; j_gene: TRBJ1-1; CDR3aa: CASSYGPTEAFF
abundance: .; v_gene: TRBV2; len: 15; j_gene: TRBJ2-2; CDR3aa: CASSERATVTGELFF
abundance: .; v_gene: TRBV5-1; len: 18; j_gene: TRBJ2-6; CDR3aa: CASSLRRGPFSGANVLTF
abundance: .; v_gene: TRBV6-1; len: 15; j_gene: TRBJ1-4; CDR3aa: CASSKTGATNEKLFF
abundance: .; v_gene: TRBV7-8; len: 13; j_gene: TRBJ1-1; CDR3aa: CASSLAGETEAFF
abundance: .; v_gene: TRBV19; len: 16; j_gene: TRBJ1-5; CDR3aa: CASSARTDSSLQPQHF
abundance: once; v_gene: TRBV7-2; len: 15; j_gene: TRBJ2-6; CDR3aa: CASSLGGSGANVLTF
abundance: once; v_gene: TRBV4-3; len: 17; j_gene: TRBJ2-2; CDR3aa: CASSQARAGGSIGELFF
abundance: .; v_gene: TRBV15; len: 13; j_gene: TRBJ1-2; CDR3aa: CATSLLTNYGYTF